This record looks at one T cell receptor beta chain sequence and its context. Each sample gave at least 7 million isolated PBMCs. The data are from a study of blood T cells in healthy people across ages. A sample-barcoded 5' primer and a J-beta primer mix were used in a second PCR of roughly 7 to 11 cycles. TCRdb re-called the 5' RACE reads through MiXCR, storing one row per CDR3 protein. Among 1.5 million to 2 million distinct CDR3 sequences listed, around 50% were seen once. The V end lost 6 bases, the J end lost 5 bases, and 15 bases lay between the germline ends. The CDR3 contains 14 residues. The V gene's germline CDR1 is ENHRY and CDR2 SYGVKD.

Specimen: blood. The clonotype comes from a woman in her thirties or forties in good health. The chain employs TRBV10-3 and TRBJ2-3; D might be TRBD1 (5 bases). CDR3 region: CAIRDIALLDTQYF. The CDR3 nucleotides are TGTGCCATCAGGGACATAGCCCTACTAGATACGCAGTATTTT.